The entry that follows covers one T cell receptor beta chain sequence. The antigen is unknown. Additional DNA sequences in this sample encode the identical CDR3. The data derive from a study of T cell responses to AZD1222 COVID-19 vaccine. Overall study results and limits: With dominance at 160-218 and 743-854, vaccine-associated CD4 TCRs spanned spike. Reportedly, close to half of spike-specific TCRs are directed against unmutated variant regions. After two AZD1222 doses, spike-specific TCR breadth and depth rose versus day 0. In all cases, repertoires were sampled only after the peak T cell response.

The V gene's germline CDR1 is LNHDA and CDR2 SQIVND (reference sequence). CDR3 length equals 14 residues. The ends were cut back, 5 bases at V and 0 bases at J, with 10 bases in the middle. Sequenced by immunoSEQ multiplex PCR; TCRdb stores in-frame clones only, minus some. The sample lists fewer than 200,000 clones, roughly 92% seen once, with 1% to 1.5% in the top ten. The sequence was obtained from an adult in good health. This specimen consisted of peripheral blood, obtained on day 0 of AZD1222 vaccination. This chain links TRBV19 with TRBJ1-1; D might be TRBD1 (5 bases). For the CDR3, the DNA is TGTGCCAGTAGTCCAGGGACGGTGAACACTGAAGCTTTCTTT. It encodes CASSPGTVNTEAFF.